This paragraph covers one T cell receptor beta chain sequence. At one end the junction does not follow the germline gene, possibly because of a read error. The data were obtained in a study of naive and memory T cell subsets. For blood and skin samples, reverse transcription used TCR alpha and beta constant primers. Via MiXCR, TCRdb re-called the 5' RACE reads, giving one row per CDR3 protein. The profile shows 20,000 to 25,000 distinct CDR3 sequences, over 3.5% of them singletons. The CDR3 totals 15 residues. The germline CDR1 and CDR2 sequences are SGHNT and YYREEE (reference sequence). Whole-blood samples were more than 2 ml of peripheral blood from healthy adult volunteers.

The source of this sequence is a male donor in good health. V gene TRBV5-4 combines with J gene TRBJ1-6; the D is unclear. Here the CDR3 DNA reads TGTGCCAGCAGCTTGGGAGGGTATAATAATTCACCCCTCAACTTT. Translation gives CASSLGGYNNSPLNF. The full variable domain, with the rest looked up from reference TRBV5-4 and TRBJ1-6, is ETGVTQSPTHLIKTRGQQVTLRCSSQSGHNTVSWYQQALGQGPQFIFQYYREEENGRGNFPPRFSGLQFPNYSSELNVNALELDDSALYLCASSLGGYNNSPLNFGNGTRLTVT.